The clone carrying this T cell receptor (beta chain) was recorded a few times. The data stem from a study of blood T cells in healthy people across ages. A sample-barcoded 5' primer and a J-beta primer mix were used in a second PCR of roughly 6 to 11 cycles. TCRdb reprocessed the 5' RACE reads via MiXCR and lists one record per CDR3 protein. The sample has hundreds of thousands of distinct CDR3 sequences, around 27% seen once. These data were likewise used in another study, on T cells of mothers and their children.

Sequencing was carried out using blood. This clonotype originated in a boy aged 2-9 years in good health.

Written as DNA, the CDR3 is TGTGCCAGCAGTTACTTAGCCGGGACGATGAACACTGAAGCTTTCTTT. Its translation is CASSYLAGTMNTEAFF. The chain uses TRBV6-2 or TRBV6-3 and TRBJ1-1; tentative D call: TRBD1 (5 bases). The CDR3 length is 16 residues. Germline V gene sequence: CDR1 MNHEY, CDR2 SVGEGT. V was cut by 1 base and J by 0 bases, with 12 bases left in between.